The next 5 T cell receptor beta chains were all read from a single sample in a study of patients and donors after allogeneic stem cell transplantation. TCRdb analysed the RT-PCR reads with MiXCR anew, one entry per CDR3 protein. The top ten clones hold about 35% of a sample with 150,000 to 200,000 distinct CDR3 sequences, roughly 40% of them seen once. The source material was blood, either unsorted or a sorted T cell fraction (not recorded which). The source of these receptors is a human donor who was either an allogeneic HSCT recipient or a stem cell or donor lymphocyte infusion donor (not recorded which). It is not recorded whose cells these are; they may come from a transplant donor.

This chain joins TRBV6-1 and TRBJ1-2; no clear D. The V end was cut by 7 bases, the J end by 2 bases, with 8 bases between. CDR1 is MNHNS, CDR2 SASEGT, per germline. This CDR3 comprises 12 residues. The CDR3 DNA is TGTGCCAGCAAAAGGGAGAACTATGGCTACACCTTC. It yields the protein CASKRENYGYTF.

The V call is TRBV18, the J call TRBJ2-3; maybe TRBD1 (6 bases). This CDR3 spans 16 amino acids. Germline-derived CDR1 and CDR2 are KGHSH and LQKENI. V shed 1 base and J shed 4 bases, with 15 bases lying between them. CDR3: CASSPLPSGQPDTQYF. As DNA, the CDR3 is TGTGCCAGCTCACCACTCCCGTCAGGACAGCCAGATACGCAGTATTTT. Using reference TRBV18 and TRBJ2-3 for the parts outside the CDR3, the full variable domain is NAGVMQNPRHLVRRRGQEARLRCSPMKGHSHVYWYRQLPEEGLKFMVYLQKENIIDESGMPKERFSAEFPKEGPSILRIQQVVRGDSAAYFCASSPLPSGQPDTQYFGPGTRLTVL.

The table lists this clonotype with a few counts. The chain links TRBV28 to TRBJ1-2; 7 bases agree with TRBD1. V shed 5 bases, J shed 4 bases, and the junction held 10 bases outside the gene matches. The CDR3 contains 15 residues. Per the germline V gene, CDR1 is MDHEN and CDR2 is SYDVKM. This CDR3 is CASSIPSGTVYGYTF. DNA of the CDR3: TGTGCCAGCAGTATCCCCTCCGGGACAGTCTATGGCTACACCTTC.

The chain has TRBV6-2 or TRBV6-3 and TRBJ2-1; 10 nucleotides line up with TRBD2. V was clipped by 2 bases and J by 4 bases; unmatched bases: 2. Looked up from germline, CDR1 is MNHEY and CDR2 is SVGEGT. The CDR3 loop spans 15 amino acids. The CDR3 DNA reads TGTGCCAGCAGTTACGCTAGCGGGGGATACAATGAGCAGTTCTTC. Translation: CASSYASGGYNEQFF.

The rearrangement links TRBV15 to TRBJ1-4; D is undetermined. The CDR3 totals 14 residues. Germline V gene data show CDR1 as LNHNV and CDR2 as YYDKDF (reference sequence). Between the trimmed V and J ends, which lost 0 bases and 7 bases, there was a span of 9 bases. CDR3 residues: CATSREGRPEKLFF. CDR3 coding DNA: TGTGCCACCAGCAGAGAGGGCAGGCCTGAAAAACTGTTTTTT.